What follows describes a single TCR beta chain. The data originate from a study of blood T cell repertoires in COVID-19. Background on the study: Acute and convalescent COVID-19 samples came from the United States, Italy and Spain. Sources were T cells, B-cell-depleted T cells, or PBMCs; the material itself was cDNA or gDNA.

The table came from immunoSEQ multiplex PCR; TCRdb's copy has only in-frame clones and leaves some out. The sample yields approximately 300,000 clones, roughly 87% seen once. The CDR3 length is 13 residues. V shed 3 bases and J shed 1 base, with 10 bases lying between them. CDR1 is GTSNPN, CDR2 SVGIG, per germline (reference sequence). The clonotype comes from a woman aged 50 to 60 who had recovered from COVID-19. The sequencing sample was made of peripheral blood. The genes are TRBV30 and TRBJ2-7, with a tentative D call TRBD1 (5 bases). The CDR3 DNA reads as TGTGCCTGGAGGGGCAGGGATTCCTACGAGCAGTACTTC. Residues: CAWRGRDSYEQYF. The whole variable domain, remainder taken from reference TRBV30 and TRBJ2-7, is SQTIHQWPATLVQPVGSPLSLECTVEGTSNPNLYWYRQAAGRGLQLLFYSVGIGQISSEVPQNLSASRPQDRQFILSSKKLLLSDSGFYLCAWRGRDSYEQYFGPGTRLTVT.